This T cell receptor beta chain was recovered during a study of CXCR3-negative and CXCR3-positive naive CD8 T cells. Findings of the study overall: The majority of assays used fresh PBMCs, and CXCR3 expression partially decreased after cryopreservation. Comparably high diversity marked both naive subsets, whereas memory CD8+ cells had much lower diversity. More hydrophobic TRB CDR3s occurred in CXCR3-positive than in CXCR3-negative naive cells. Both naive subsets, CXCR3-negative and CXCR3-positive, displayed similar TRBV-TRBJ usage, unlike memory cells.

In preparing the TRB cDNA libraries, 5' RACE with UMI labels was used. TCRdb re-called the 5' RACE reads and shows each CDR3 protein once, DNA omitted. The data show tens of thousands of distinct CDR3 sequences, and the top ten clones hold around 0.53%. Researchers sorted some 270,000 cells of each CD8+ T cell subset in triplicate. With regard to this clonotype: Its cognate antigen is unknown.

The CDR3 spans 15 residues. The chain couples TRBV12-3 or TRBV12-4 to TRBJ1-1; the D call of TRBD1 rests on TCRdb alone, since no DNA is present to check it. The origin of this receptor is a human donor in good health. Some clones in this sample may be carry-over from other donors' samples. Sequencing was done on a sample of naive CXCR3+ CD8+ T cells from blood. Subset here: CD45RO-CCR7+CD27+CD95- naive CD8+ T cells expressing CXCR3 (TNR3+). CDR3 amino acids: CASSSQQGINTEAFF.